Detailed here is one T cell receptor beta chain. The antigen is unknown. This sample was taken from a study of identifying expanded T cells in peripheral blood. Study outcomes and limitations: Approximately two-week clone count variance significantly increased as total template count grew. Over around two and four weeks, about 15 and 18 clones changed, versus approximately 1.1 between replicates.

V shed 5 bases and J 4 bases; nucleotides not matched to a gene: 5. The CDR3 runs 13 residues. CDR1 and CDR2 (germline): SQVTM, ANQGSEA. TCRdb keeps only in-frame clones here, not all; method: immunoSEQ multiplex PCR. The data show about 91,000 clones, with almost 90% seen just once and 3% to 5% held by the top ten. During the collection period, no donor immune events like infections were recorded. Source material: blood. This chain uses TRBV29-1 with TRBJ2-5, with 9 bases that match TRBD1. The sequence derives from a person aged 18 to 70 in good health. CDR3 in DNA: TGCAGCGTTATTGACAGGGGGAGAGAGACCCAGTACTTC. It translates to CSVIDRGRETQYF.